This note documents a single TCR beta chain sequence. Its cognate antigen is unknown. The V gene's germline CDR1 is SGHTA and CDR2 FQGNSA. V lost 2 bases, J lost 4 bases, and 5 bases stayed unmatched. This CDR3 spans 15 amino acids. Amplification used 60 Vbeta primers and 13 Jbeta primers. Repertoires were generated with immunoSEQ multiplex PCR, while TCRdb's copy carries only in-frame clones and drops some. Found here are more than 140,000 clones, around 80% of them singletons; the top ten hold 3.3%. The sample originates from a study of cytomegalovirus exposure and HLA in healthy donors. Turning to the study itself: Early released data comprised some 91 million unique TCRs from HLA-typed donors.

General study findings and limits: Earlier analysis found most TCR beta V segments productive about 90% or about 30% of the time. Specificity for CMV antigens was confirmed in vitro for a few of the CMV-associated chains. Reports described diagnosis of cytomegalovirus status by the classifier as highly specific and sensitive.

This TCR was sampled from a middle-aged man in good health and CMV-seronegative. Sample: PBMCs. V gene TRBV7-2 combines with J gene TRBJ2-3, with 8 bases aligning to TRBD2. CDR3 residues: CASSLLAGLADTQYF. In nucleotides, the CDR3 is TGTGCCAGCAGCTTATTAGCGGGGCTTGCAGATACGCAGTATTTT.